These T cell receptor beta chains were read from a single sample in a study of blood T cell repertoires in COVID-19. Sequenced by immunoSEQ multiplex PCR; TCRdb stores in-frame clones only, minus some. The sample holds 150,000 to 200,000 clones, about 87% seen once. Source material: peripheral blood. The receptors originated from an elderly woman with COVID-19, enrolled during active disease. CDR3s include the opening cysteine and the closing phenylalanine or tryptophan. D genes are given only for firm matches. Where a row states a size, it is once, few, many or the class of an expanded clone; other rows omit it.

v_gene	j_gene	d_gene	abundance	CDR3nt	CDR3aa
TRBV6-5	TRBJ1-2	TRBD1	.	TGTGCCAGCAGCTCCGACAGGGAATATGGCTACACCTTC	CASSSDREYGYTF
TRBV7-9	TRBJ2-1	TRBD2	.	TGTGCCAGCAGCCTTCAAGGGATGGGGAGCGGGAGATCCTACAATGAGCAGTTCTTC	CASSLQGMGSGRSYNEQFF
TRBV5-4	TRBJ1-2	TRBD1	.	TGTGCCAGCAGCTTGAGCGGGACAGGGAACTATGGCTACACCTTC	CASSLSGTGNYGYTF
TRBV3-1/TRBV3-2	TRBJ1-6	TRBD1	.	TGTGCCAGCACTACTTCCGGCCCAGGGGGTAATTCACCCCTCCACTTT	CASTTSGPGGNSPLHF
TRBV19	TRBJ1-5	.	.	TGTGCCAGTACCGATAGGCCCCAGACGGGGGTTGGGAAACAGCCCCAGCATTTT	CASTDRPQTGVGKQPQHF
TRBV6-5	TRBJ2-3	.	.	TGTGCCAGCACTAAAAACAGGGCTCGCGATACGCAGTATTTT	CASTKNRARDTQYF
TRBV7-2	TRBJ1-1	.	.	TGTGCCAGCAGCTCTGGACAGAACACTGAAGCTTTCTTT	CASSSGQNTEAFF
TRBV28	TRBJ2-5	.	.	TGTGCCAGCAGTGATTATCTAGGGACCCAGTACTTC	CASSDYLGTQYF
TRBV5-1	TRBJ2-2	.	.	TGCGCCAGCAGCTTGGCCGGCGGGGAGCTGTTTTTT	CASSLAGGELFF
TRBV6-6	TRBJ2-7	TRBD1	.	TGTGCCAGCAGTCCCCTCGGGACAGGGTACGAGCAGTACTTC	CASSPLGTGYEQYF
TRBV9	TRBJ1-1	.	.	TGTGCCAGCACCCCGTCCCCTCGGGACACTGAAGCTTTCTTT	CASTPSPRDTEAFF
TRBV6-6	TRBJ1-2	.	few	TGTGCCAGCAGTTACCAGGGTTCAAAATATGGCTACACCTTC	CASSYQGSKYGYTF
TRBV7-2	TRBJ2-3	.	.	TGTGCCAGCAGCTTAGGAGGGCCAGGTACCATAGCCCCTACGCAGTATTTT	CASSLGGPGTIAPTQYF
TRBV11-2	TRBJ2-1	TRBD1	.	TGTGCCAGCAGCTTAGATAGGGGACAGGGCTACAATGAGCAGTTCTTC	CASSLDRGQGYNEQFF
TRBV5-4	TRBJ2-1	TRBD2	.	TGTGCCAGCAGCCGACAGGGCGGGACTAGCGGGAGAAATCGTGAGCAGTTCTTC	CASSRQGGTSGRNREQFF
TRBV7-6	TRBJ1-1	.	.	TGTGCCAGCAGCTTATCGGGGTGGAGCACTGAAGCTTTCTTT	CASSLSGWSTEAFF
TRBV3-1/TRBV3-2	TRBJ1-1	TRBD1	.	TGTGCCAGCAGCTACGGACAGGTGAACACTGAAGCTTTCTTT	CASSYGQVNTEAFF
TRBV4-2	TRBJ1-6	.	.	TGTGCCAGCAGCCAAGCGGGGGTAGGAGGGAATAATTCACCCCTCCACTTT	CASSQAGVGGNNSPLHF